One sample yielded the 28 T cell receptor beta chains listed below, sequenced in a study of T-cell memory formation after mild COVID-19. One entry per CDR3 protein, called by TCRdb with MiXCR from the 5' RACE reads. The sample contains hundreds of thousands of distinct CDR3 sequences, roughly 18% of which appear only once. Sequencing was done on a sample of PBMCs or a T cell subset sorted from them (not recorded which). The receptors originated from an adult woman who had mild COVID-19 (a few samples of this study predate the infection). Cell type and time point are not known.

The sample holds many counts of this clonotype. This chain connects TRBV3-1 to TRBJ1-1, with D unresolved. This CDR3 contains 15 residues. The V end lost 5 bases, the J end lost 4 bases, and 17 bases lay between the germline ends. Germline CDR1 LGHDT, CDR2 YNNKEL (reference sequence). The chain's CDR3 is CASSSFYRVGTEAFF. DNA of the CDR3: TGTGCCAGCAGCTCCTTCTACCGGGTGGGCACTGAAGCTTTCTTT.

This clonotype has more than one count but fewer than ten. The rearrangement joins TRBV2 to TRBJ2-3; TRBD2 aligns across 7 bases. The CDR3 loop spans 16 amino acids. V gave up 6 bases and J gave up 2 bases; unmatched junction bases: 11. Germline CDR1 SNHLY, CDR2 FYNNEI. Here the CDR3 reads CASSGGKAGNTDTQYF. CDR3 DNA sequence: TGTGCCAGCAGCGGGGGGAAAGCGGGTAACACAGATACGCAGTATTTT.

This clonotype was observed a single time. This chain's CDR3 is CASNGMDSYNEQFF. CDR3 DNA sequence: TGTGCCAGCAACGGAATGGACTCTTACAATGAGCAGTTCTTC. The V gene is TRBV11-2, the J gene TRBJ2-1; tentatively, D is TRBD2 (5 bases). Germline values: CDR1 SGHAT, CDR2 FQNNGV. Trimming cost V 7 bases and J 4 bases, with 14 bases left between them. The length of the CDR3 is 14 residues.

This clonotype was detected many times. V is TRBV24-1 and J is TRBJ2-6; possibly TRBD1 for D (5 bases). V dropped 4 bases and J dropped 0 bases, with 9 bases sitting between them. The CDR3 is 16 residues long. In germline, CDR1 is KGHDR, CDR2 SFDVKD. Here the CDR3 DNA reads TGTGCCACCAGTGACCAAGACAGCTCTGGGGCCAACGTCCTGACTTTC. Protein product: CATSDQDSSGANVLTF.

This clonotype was counted only a few times. This chain connects TRBV12-3 or TRBV12-4 to TRBJ2-3, with D possibly TRBD2 on 6 matching bases. V shed 8 bases and J shed 3 bases, with 18 bases lying between them. CDR3 size: 15 residues. CDR3 loop: CASAKGLPQTDTQYF. CDR3 nucleotides: TGTGCCAGCGCGAAGGGACTTCCCCAGACAGATACGCAGTATTTT.

This rearrangement joins TRBV12-3 or TRBV12-4 to TRBJ2-7; TRBD1 agrees at 8 bases. This CDR3 region has 15 residues. V was clipped by 4 bases and J by 9 bases; unmatched bases: 14. CDR3 in amino acids: CASSSTGDRRGWQYF. CDR3 DNA sequence: TGTGCCAGCAGTTCGACAGGGGACCGCAGAGGATGGCAGTACTTC.

This sequence joins TRBV7-3 and TRBJ1-1, with D uncertain. Germline lookup yields CDR1 SGHTA and CDR2 FQGTGA. The CDR3 sequence is 13 residues long. Between the trimmed V and J ends, which lost 6 bases and 2 bases, there was a span of 10 bases. The CDR3 sequence: CASRGGPNTEAFF. The DNA for the CDR3 is TGTGCCAGCAGGGGTGGACCTAACACTGAAGCTTTCTTT.

V is TRBV25-1 and J is TRBJ2-7; no definite D call. The CDR3 has 11 amino acids. Germline lookup yields CDR1 MGHDK and CDR2 SYGVNS. The germline V and J ends were trimmed by 4 bases and 6 bases, with 7 bases remaining between them. The CDR3 loop reads CASSGVREQYF. In DNA, the CDR3 is TGTGCCAGCAGTGGAGTACGCGAGCAGTACTTC.

This clonotype was observed a few times. V gene TRBV6-1 combines with J gene TRBJ2-7, with no clear D. CDR1 MNHNS and CDR2 SASEGT come from the germline V gene. The CDR3 extends over 14 amino acids. V dropped 3 bases and J dropped 2 bases, with 11 bases sitting between them. CDR3 protein: CASSEGQLTYEQYF. Here the CDR3 DNA reads TGTGCCAGCAGTGAGGGTCAGCTAACCTACGAGCAGTACTTC.

The chain combines TRBV3-1 with TRBJ2-7; 9 bases fit TRBD2. Per germline, CDR1 LGHDT and CDR2 YNNKEL (reference sequence). The CDR3 is 16 residues long. V was clipped by 4 bases and J by 5 bases; unmatched bases: 12. The CDR3 loop is CASSLRGQRGAHEQYF. The DNA of the CDR3 is TGTGCCAGCAGCCTCCGGGGCCAGCGGGGGGCCCACGAGCAGTACTTC.

This clonotype was detected a few times. The chain combines TRBV6-2 or TRBV6-3 with TRBJ1-1; D gene unclear. The V gene's germline CDR1 is MNHEY and CDR2 SVGEGT. The V end lost 5 bases, the J end lost 0 bases, and 7 bases lay between the germline ends. The CDR3 totals 13 residues. CDR3 residues: CASSHWMNTEAFF. CDR3 nucleotides: TGTGCCAGCAGTCACTGGATGAACACTGAAGCTTTCTTT.

This rearrangement joins TRBV5-1 to TRBJ2-3, with D hard to call. The CDR3 sequence is 18 residues long. The V gene lost 0 bases and the J gene lost 1 base, with 18 bases spanning the gap. Germline values: CDR1 SGHRS, CDR2 YFSETQ. This CDR3 is CASSLEPGSLPRTDTQYF. The DNA for the CDR3 is TGCGCCAGCAGCTTGGAGCCCGGGTCACTTCCACGCACAGATACGCAGTATTTT. The full variable domain, rest sourced from reference TRBV5-1 and TRBJ2-3, is KAGVTQTPRYLIKTRGQQVTLSCSPISGHRSVSWYQQTPGQGLQFLFEYFSETQRNKGNFPGRFSGRQFSNSRSEMNVSTLELGDSALYLCASSLEPGSLPRTDTQYFGPGTRLTVL.

The J gene is TRBJ2-5, the V gene TRBV10-3; the match to TRBD2 covers 9 bases. V shed 10 bases and J 3 bases; nucleotides not matched to a gene: 12. The CDR3 length is 15 residues. CDR1 ENHRY and CDR2 SYGVKD come from the germline V gene. CDR3 residues: CATSERGGGEETQYF. The CDR3 coding sequence is TGTGCCACCAGCGAGCGCGGGGGGGGCGAAGAGACCCAGTACTTC.

CDR3 nucleotides: TGTGCCAGCAGCCAAGTGTCAGGAGAATCACCCCTCCACTTT. This encodes CASSQVSGESPLHF. The gene calls are TRBV3-1 and TRBJ1-6; D is uncertain. V lost 1 base, J lost 10 bases, and 11 bases lay in between. Germline V gene lookup returns CDR1 LGHDT and CDR2 YNNKEL (reference sequence). This CDR3 contains 14 residues.

This clonotype has just a few counts. V gene TRBV11-3 combines with J gene TRBJ2-1; D not certain. The CDR3 spans 14 residues. With 5 bases removed from V and 6 bases from J, the gap between germline ends came to 14 bases. Germline values: CDR1 SGHNT, CDR2 YENEEA. This CDR3 reads CASSRTLMINEQFF. The CDR3 nucleotides are TGTGCCAGCAGCCGGACCCTGATGATCAATGAGCAGTTCTTC. The full variable domain, with the rest looked up from reference TRBV11-3 and TRBJ2-1, is EAGVVQSPRYKIIEKKQPVAFWCNPISGHNTLYWYLQNLGQGPELLIRYENEEAVDDSQLPKDRFSAERLKGVDSTLKIQPAELGDSAVYLCASSRTLMINEQFFGPGTRLTVL.

This chain joins TRBV6-2 or TRBV6-3 and TRBJ2-1; 10 bases are a match to TRBD2. This CDR3 has 20 residues. Looked up from germline, CDR1 is MNHEY and CDR2 is SVGEGT. With V trimmed by 2 bases and J by 8 bases, 21 bases remained unmatched. The CDR3 loop is CASSYRQRLSSGSIFYEQFF. For the CDR3, the DNA is TGTGCCAGCAGTTACCGCCAGCGACTTTCTAGCGGGAGTATTTTCTATGAGCAGTTCTTC.

This rearrangement joins TRBV12-3 or TRBV12-4 to TRBJ1-3; D is unresolved. Deletions cut 0 bases from V and 9 bases from J, with 6 bases between. The CDR3 loop spans 12 amino acids. The CDR3 region has the DNA TGTGCCAGCAGTTTAGCCGGCGGCACCATATATTTT. This translates into CASSLAGGTIYF.

This chain links TRBV27 with TRBJ2-5; the match to TRBD2 covers 11 bases. With V trimmed by 4 bases and J by 10 bases, 8 bases remained unmatched. Looked up from germline, CDR1 is MNHEY and CDR2 is SMNVEV (reference sequence). The CDR3 totals 14 residues. This CDR3 is CASSSGTSGRDQYF. In DNA, the CDR3 is TGTGCCAGCAGTTCCGGGACTAGCGGAAGAGACCAGTACTTC.

The chain links TRBV20-1 to TRBJ2-7; 11 nucleotides align to TRBD2. This CDR3 is built from 16 residues. Looked up from germline, CDR1 is DFQATT and CDR2 is SNEGSKA (reference sequence). J gave up 7 bases and V 5 bases, and 16 bases lay outside the gene matches. CDR3 in DNA: TGCAGTGCTCAGACCGGGACTAGCGGATCTGCGGGTGAGCAGTACTTC. Its translation: CSAQTGTSGSAGEQYF.

This clonotype was seen many times. The rearrangement uses TRBV7-6 and TRBJ2-5; D not certain. Trimming cost V 3 bases and J 3 bases, with 2 bases left between them. Per germline, CDR1 SGHVS and CDR2 FNYEAQ. The CDR3 spans 11 residues. The CDR3 reads CASSFKETQYF. The CDR3 coding sequence is TGTGCCAGCAGCTTTAAAGAGACCCAGTACTTC.

This chain links TRBV18 with TRBJ2-4, with 8 bases lining up with TRBD1. This CDR3 is 15 amino acids long. The trim removed 2 bases at V and 7 bases at J, leaving 7 bases unmatched. Per the germline V gene, CDR1 is KGHSH and CDR2 is LQKENI. The CDR3 bases are TGTGCCAGCTCACCAGGACAGGGTTTTAGGAACATTCAGTACTTC. This translates into CASSPGQGFRNIQYF. Filled out from reference TRBV18 and TRBJ2-4, the complete variable domain reads NAGVMQNPRHLVRRRGQEARLRCSPMKGHSHVYWYRQLPEEGLKFMVYLQKENIIDESGMPKERFSAEFPKEGPSILRIQQVVRGDSAAYFCASSPGQGFRNIQYFGAGTRLSVL.

This chain joins TRBV20-1 and TRBJ2-7; 8 bases line up with TRBD1. With 6 bases clipped from V and 5 bases from J, the junction kept 15 bases outside the gene matches. Germline assignment: CDR1 DFQATT and CDR2 SNEGSKA (reference sequence). The CDR3 runs to 15 residues. The CDR3 region has the DNA TGCAGTGCAAGTGAAGAAGGACAGGGACCCCACGAGCAGTACTTC. This sequence encodes CSASEEGQGPHEQYF.

CDR3 region: CAAGASDRTYEQYF. Written as DNA, the CDR3 is TGTGCCGCTGGAGCCTCCGACCGCACCTACGAGCAGTACTTC. The chain employs TRBV10-3 and TRBJ2-7, with D hard to call. The CDR3 runs to 14 residues. Trimming took 11 bases from V and 2 from J, leaving 19 bases between them. Germline assignment: CDR1 ENHRY and CDR2 SYGVKD.

This clonotype was detected a few times. Here the CDR3 DNA reads TGTGCCAGCAGCGGTAGCGGGGGGGCAAATGAGCAGTTCTTC. Translated: CASSGSGGANEQFF. V and J are TRBV9 and TRBJ2-1, with 11 bases that match TRBD2. The CDR3 runs to 14 residues. V lost 3 bases, J lost 7 bases, and 3 bases stayed unmatched. From germline, CDR1 is SGDLS and CDR2 YYNGEE.

This clonotype was counted ten times or more. The gene calls are TRBV23-1 and TRBJ2-5, with 7 positions matching TRBD2. TRBV23-1 qualifies as an ORF whose function is uncertain. CDR3 length equals 16 residues. With 0 bases clipped from V and 4 bases from J, the junction kept 8 bases outside the gene matches. The CDR3 sequence: CASSQSSPGRGETQYF. CDR3 nucleotides: TGCGCCAGCAGTCAATCCTCGCCAGGGAGGGGAGAGACCCAGTACTTC.

This clonotype was observed a handful of times. The chain couples TRBV7-2 to TRBJ2-3; 11 bases align to TRBD1. Germline V CDR1 and CDR2: SGHTA, FQGNSA. CDR3 length equals 15 residues. The V and J ends lost 6 bases and 1 base, in that order; junction bases with no gene match: 3. The chain's CDR3 is CASRPGQGGTDTQYF. The DNA for the CDR3 is TGTGCCAGCAGACCGGGACAGGGGGGCACAGATACGCAGTATTTT.

In this sample, this clonotype turned up a few times. The DNA of the CDR3 is TGCAGTGCTAGAGCTAGTAGCGGGAGCATGGTGTGGGATGAGCAGTTCTTC. It encodes CSARASSGSMVWDEQFF. This chain connects TRBV20-1 to TRBJ2-1, with 9 bases identical to TRBD2. Germline V CDR1 and CDR2: DFQATT, SNEGSKA (reference sequence). This CDR3 spans 17 amino acids. Germline trimming cut 1 base from V and 8 bases from J; bases unmatched to any gene: 15.

The CDR3: CAGARREYEQYF. The CDR3 DNA sequence: TGTGCCGGGGCTAGGAGGGAGTACGAGCAGTACTTC. The V gene is TRBV2, the J gene TRBJ2-7, with TRBD2 as a possible D gene (6 bases). The germline V gene has CDR1 SNHLY and CDR2 FYNNEI. This CDR3 has 12 amino acids. V was clipped by 11 bases and J by 4 bases, with 15 bases between them.